These T cell receptor beta chains were read from a single sample in a study of cytomegalovirus exposure and HLA in healthy donors. The method was immunoSEQ multiplex PCR; TCRdb's version includes in-frame clones alone and lacks a portion of them. The table lists around 110,000 clones, over 75% of them singletons. Sequenced: PBMCs. The receptors were gathered from a man in his sixties in good health and CMV-seronegative. Both conserved end residues are part of each CDR3. A D gene is named only where the DNA matches it firmly. Some rows mark clone size as missing; the rest say once, few, many or name a class of expanded clone.

TRBV18,-,-,TRBJ1-4,CASSALGAGGDEKLFF,TGTGCCAGCTCTGCTCTTGGCGCCGGGGGTGATGAAAAACTGTTTTTT
TRBV7-3,TRBD1,-,TRBJ1-1,CASSPQGGRAFF,TGTGCCAGCAGCCCACAGGGGGGAAGAGCTTTCTTT
TRBV7-2,TRBD1,-,TRBJ2-2,CASSRDRPRVGTGELFF,TGTGCCAGCAGCCGGGACAGGCCGAGGGTAGGCACCGGGGAGCTGTTTTTT
TRBV5-4,TRBD1,-,TRBJ2-5,CASSSGTGGGKTQYF,TGTGCCAGCAGCTCCGGAACAGGGGGCGGGAAGACCCAGTACTTC
TRBV7-2,TRBD2,-,TRBJ2-5,CASSARPLAGGQETQYF,TGTGCCAGCAGCGCGAGACCCCTAGCGGGGGGACAAGAGACCCAGTACTTC
TRBV6-5,-,-,TRBJ2-3,CASRQGGGRSDTQYF,TGTGCCAGCAGGCAGGGTGGGGGCAGGTCCGATACGCAGTATTTT
TRBV2,TRBD2,-,TRBJ2-1,CASRSSGGYNEQFF,TGTGCCAGCAGATCTAGCGGCGGATACAATGAGCAGTTCTTC
TRBV2,TRBD1,few,TRBJ1-1,CASSDRAYTEAFF,TGTGCCAGCAGCGACAGGGCTTACACTGAAGCTTTCTTT
TRBV4-1,TRBD2,-,TRBJ2-5,CASTMSQLAGGPYQETQYF,TGCGCCAGCACGATGAGCCAACTAGCGGGGGGTCCGTACCAAGAGACCCAGTACTTC
TRBV4-3,-,-,TRBJ1-2,CVSSQDQEGNYGYTF,TGCGTCAGCAGCCAAGATCAGGAGGGGAACTATGGCTACACCTTC
TRBV27,-,few,TRBJ1-2,CASRSTSYGYTF,TGTGCCAGCAGGTCGACTTCATATGGCTACACCTTC
TRBV21-1,-,-,TRBJ1-2,CASSKGRTGRGYTF,TGTGCCAGCAGCAAAGGCCGGACAGGGAGAGGCTACACCTTC
TRBV6-5,-,-,TRBJ1-2,CASRLGRNYGYTF,TGTGCCAGCAGACTGGGCCGAAACTATGGCTACACCTTC
TRBV29-1,-,-,TRBJ1-2,CSVDSNYGYTF,TGCAGCGTGGACAGTAACTATGGCTACACCTTC
TRBV2,-,-,TRBJ2-5,CASSEYRKETQYF,TGTGCCAGCAGTGAGTACAGGAAAGAGACCCAGTACTTC
TRBV4-2,-,-,TRBJ1-5,CASSHDSYYSNQPQHF,TGTGCCAGCAGCCACGACAGTTACTATAGCAATCAGCCCCAGCATTTT
TRBV7-2,-,few,TRBJ2-2,CASSNHRDNSNTGELFF,TGTGCCAGCAGCAATCATCGGGACAATTCAAACACCGGGGAGCTGTTTTTT
TRBV11-2,TRBD1,once,TRBJ1-1,CASSSRRGQGVNTEAFF,TGTGCCAGCAGCTCCAGGAGGGGACAGGGGGTGAACACTGAAGCTTTCTTT
TRBV5-6,-,-,TRBJ2-1,CASSASGGLPNNEQFF,TGTGCCAGCAGCGCGTCGGGGGGCCTCCCGAACAATGAGCAGTTCTTC
TRBV6-5,TRBD1,-,TRBJ1-1,CASSFGQATAEAFF,TGTGCCAGCAGTTTTGGACAGGCTACAGCTGAAGCTTTCTTT
TRBV28,-,-,TRBJ1-5,CASSSQLVNQPQHF,TGTGCCAGCAGTTCTCAACTAGTCAATCAGCCCCAGCATTTT
TRBV7-6,-,-,TRBJ2-1,CASSLGQSNEQFF,TGTGCCAGCAGCTTAGGACAAAGCAATGAGCAGTTCTTC
TRBV28,TRBD1,-,TRBJ1-5,CATMKYRGSGNQPQHF,TGTGCCACCATGAAATACAGGGGTAGTGGGAATCAGCCCCAGCATTTT
TRBV2,TRBD1,-,TRBJ1-5,CASSKQGNGNQPQHF,TGTGCCAGCAGTAAACAGGGGAATGGCAATCAGCCCCAGCATTTT
TRBV7-3,TRBD1,-,TRBJ2-7,CASSPSGGYEQYF,TGTGCCAGCAGCCCTTCAGGGGGCTACGAGCAGTACTTC
TRBV7-3,-,-,TRBJ2-3,CASRGGEVRATDTQYF,TGTGCCAGCAGAGGGGGTGAAGTCAGGGCCACAGATACGCAGTATTTT
TRBV28,-,-,TRBJ1-4,CASSNIGVREKLFF,TGTGCCAGCAGTAATATAGGGGTTCGTGAAAAACTGTTTTTT
TRBV7-6,-,-,TRBJ1-1,CASSSDMVGWNTEAFF,TGTGCCAGCAGCTCAGATATGGTCGGGTGGAACACTGAAGCTTTCTTT
TRBV19,-,once,TRBJ1-4,CASSIMGQALGEKLFF,TGTGCCAGTAGTATCATGGGGCAGGCTTTGGGTGAAAAACTGTTTTTT
TRBV7-2,-,-,TRBJ1-1,CASSLAAVPTVADFKAFF,TGTGCCAGCAGCTTAGCGGCGGTTCCAACCGTAGCGGACTTCAAGGCTTTCTTT
TRBV4-3,TRBD1,few,TRBJ1-1,CASSQVLQGFGTEAFF,TGCGCCAGCAGCCAGGTCTTACAGGGGTTCGGGACTGAAGCTTTCTTT
TRBV7-2,-,-,TRBJ2-3,CASSLAPGGHRDTQYF,TGTGCCAGCAGCTTAGCGCCGGGGGGCCACAGAGATACGCAGTATTTT
TRBV7-9,TRBD2,-,TRBJ2-2,CASSRNRFGGTGELFF,TGTGCAAGCAGCCGTAACCGATTCGGGGGGACCGGGGAGCTGTTTTTT
TRBV18,-,-,TRBJ1-6,CASSPQRSSYNSPLHF,TGTGCCAGCTCACCACAGAGAAGCTCCTATAATTCACCCCTCCACTTT
TRBV6-5,TRBD1,-,TRBJ2-4,CASSPDRGEDIQYF,TGTGCCAGCAGCCCTGACAGGGGTGAGGACATTCAGTACTTC
TRBV6-4,-,-,TRBJ2-3,CASSDGTGSTDTQYF,TGTGCCAGCAGTGACGGGACTGGCTCCACAGATACGCAGTATTTT
TRBV6-1,-,-,TRBJ2-3,CASSDPQGISTDTQYF,TGTGCCAGCAGTGACCCACAGGGAATTAGCACAGATACGCAGTATTTT
TRBV18,TRBD1,-,TRBJ2-1,CASSPQTGENNEQFF,TGTGCCAGCTCACCGCAAACAGGGGAAAACAATGAGCAGTTCTTC
TRBV13,TRBD1,-,TRBJ2-5,CASSPGTEETQYF,TGTGCCAGCAGCCCCGGGACAGAAGAGACCCAGTACTTC
TRBV19,TRBD1,-,TRBJ2-5,CASSIGWAGGKETQYF,TGTGCCAGTAGTATTGGGTGGGCAGGGGGCAAGGAGACCCAGTACTTC
TRBV7-2,TRBD1,-,TRBJ1-2,CASSSDRGLFGYTF,TGTGCCAGCAGCTCGGACAGGGGGCTATTTGGCTACACCTTC
TRBV10-1,TRBD2,-,TRBJ2-4,CASSYSGTSGVGKNIQYF,TGCGCCAGCAGTTATTCCGGGACTAGCGGGGTTGGCAAAAACATTCAGTACTTC
TRBV5-1,-,-,TRBJ1-3,CASSANRSAGNTIYF,TGCGCCAGCAGCGCAAACAGATCAGCCGGAAACACCATATATTTT
TRBV27,TRBD1,-,TRBJ2-4,CASRPGGATKNIQYF,TGTGCCAGCAGGCCAGGGGGCGCGACCAAAAACATTCAGTACTTC
TRBV5-6,-,-,TRBJ1-1,CASSPGGANTEAFF,TGTGCCAGCAGCCCCGGGGGTGCGAACACTGAAGCTTTCTTT
TRBV2,TRBD2,-,TRBJ2-5,CASSVAAGGVETQYF,TGTGCCAGCAGTGTAGCAGCGGGGGGGGTGGAGACCCAGTACTTC
TRBV6-5,TRBD1,-,TRBJ1-1,CASSYSTGGKTEAFF,TGTGCCAGCAGTTACTCTACAGGGGGTAAGACTGAAGCTTTCTTT
TRBV5-1,TRBD1,-,TRBJ1-1,CASSLGTGKDTEAFF,TGCGCCAGCAGCTTGGGGACAGGGAAGGACACTGAAGCTTTCTTT
TRBV7-3,TRBD2,-,TRBJ2-5,CASSSGLAGGVGETQYF,TGTGCCAGCAGCTCGGGACTAGCGGGGGGCGTGGGAGAGACCCAGTACTTC